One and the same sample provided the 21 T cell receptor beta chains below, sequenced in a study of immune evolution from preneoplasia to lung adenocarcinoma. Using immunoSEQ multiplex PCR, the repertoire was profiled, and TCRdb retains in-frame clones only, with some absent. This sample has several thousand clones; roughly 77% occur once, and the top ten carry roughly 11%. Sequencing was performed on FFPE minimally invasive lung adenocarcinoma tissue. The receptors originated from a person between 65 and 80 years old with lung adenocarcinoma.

The CDR3 protein is CASSLQGSINEQFF. CDR3 nucleotide sequence: TGTGCCAGCAGTCTACAGGGATCCATTAATGAGCAGTTCTTC. This rearrangement joins TRBV6-5 to TRBJ2-1; the D gene is possibly TRBD1 (6 bases). CDR1 and CDR2 from the germline V gene are MNHEY and SVGAGI. CDR3 length: 14 amino acids. Trimming shortened V by 5 bases and J by 7 bases, and 15 bases separated the two germline ends.

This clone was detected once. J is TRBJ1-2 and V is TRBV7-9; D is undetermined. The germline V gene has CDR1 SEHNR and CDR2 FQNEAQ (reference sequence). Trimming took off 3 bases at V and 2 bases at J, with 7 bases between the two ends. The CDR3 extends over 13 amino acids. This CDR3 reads CASSFSENYGYTF. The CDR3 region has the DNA TGTGCCAGCAGCTTCTCGGAGAACTATGGCTACACCTTC. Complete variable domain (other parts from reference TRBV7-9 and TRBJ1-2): DTGVSQNPRHKITKRGQNVTFRCDPISEHNRLYWYRQTLGQGPEFLTYFQNEAQLEKSRLLSDRFSAERPKGSFSTLEIQRTEQGDSAMYLCASSFSENYGYTFGSGTRLTVV.

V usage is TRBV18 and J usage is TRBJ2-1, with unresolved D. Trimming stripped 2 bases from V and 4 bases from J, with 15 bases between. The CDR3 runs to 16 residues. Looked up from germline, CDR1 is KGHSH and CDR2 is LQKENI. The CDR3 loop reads CASSPGVKPEYNEQFF. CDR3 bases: TGTGCCAGCTCACCAGGAGTGAAGCCGGAGTACAATGAGCAGTTCTTC. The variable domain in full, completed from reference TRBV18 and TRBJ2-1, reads NAGVMQNPRHLVRRRGQEARLRCSPMKGHSHVYWYRQLPEEGLKFMVYLQKENIIDESGMPKERFSAEFPKEGPSILRIQQVVRGDSAAYFCASSPGVKPEYNEQFFGPGTRLTVL.

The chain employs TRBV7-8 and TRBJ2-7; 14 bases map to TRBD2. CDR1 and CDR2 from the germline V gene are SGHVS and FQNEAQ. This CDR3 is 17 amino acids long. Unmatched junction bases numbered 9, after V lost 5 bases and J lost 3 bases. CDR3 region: CASSHLVGLAGDYEQYF. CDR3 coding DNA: TGTGCCAGCAGCCATCTGGTGGGACTAGCGGGAGACTACGAGCAGTACTTC.

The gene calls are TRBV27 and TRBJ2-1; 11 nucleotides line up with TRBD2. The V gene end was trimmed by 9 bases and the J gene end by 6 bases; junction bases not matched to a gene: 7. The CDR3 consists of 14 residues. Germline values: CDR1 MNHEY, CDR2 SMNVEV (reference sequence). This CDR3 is CASWLAGGFNEQFF. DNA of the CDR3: TGTGCCAGTTGGTTAGCGGGAGGGTTCAATGAGCAGTTCTTC.

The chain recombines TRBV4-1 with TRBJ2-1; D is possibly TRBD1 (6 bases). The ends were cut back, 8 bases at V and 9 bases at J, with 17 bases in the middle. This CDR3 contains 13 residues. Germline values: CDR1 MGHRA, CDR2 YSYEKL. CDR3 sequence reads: CASGEFGTFEQFF. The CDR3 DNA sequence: TGCGCCAGCGGTGAGTTTGGGACATTTGAGCAGTTCTTC.

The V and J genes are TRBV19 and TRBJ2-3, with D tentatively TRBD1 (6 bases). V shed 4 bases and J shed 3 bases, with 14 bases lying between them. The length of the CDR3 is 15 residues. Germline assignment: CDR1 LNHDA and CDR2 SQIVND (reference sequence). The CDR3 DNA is TGTGCCAGTAGTAAACAGGGTTATTCTACAGATACGCAGTATTTT. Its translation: CASSKQGYSTDTQYF. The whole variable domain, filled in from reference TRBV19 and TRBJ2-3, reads DGGITQSPKYLFRKEGQNVTLSCEQNLNHDAMYWYRQDPGQGLRLIYYSQIVNDFQKGDIAEGYSVSREKKESFPLTVTSAQKNPTAFYLCASSKQGYSTDTQYFGPGTRLTVL.

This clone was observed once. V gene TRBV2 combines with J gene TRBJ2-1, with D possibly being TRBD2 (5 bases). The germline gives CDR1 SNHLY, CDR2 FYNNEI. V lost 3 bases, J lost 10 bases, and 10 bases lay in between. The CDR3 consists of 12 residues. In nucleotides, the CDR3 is TGTGCCAGCAGTGACCCAGCGGTCGAGCAGTTCTTC. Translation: CASSDPAVEQFF.

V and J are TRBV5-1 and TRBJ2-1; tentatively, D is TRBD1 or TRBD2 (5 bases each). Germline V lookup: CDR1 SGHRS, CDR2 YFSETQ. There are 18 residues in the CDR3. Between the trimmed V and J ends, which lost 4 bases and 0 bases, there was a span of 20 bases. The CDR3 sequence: CASSPTVPGPGSYNEQFF. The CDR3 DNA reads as TGCGCCAGCAGCCCTACTGTACCGGGACCCGGCTCCTACAATGAGCAGTTCTTC.

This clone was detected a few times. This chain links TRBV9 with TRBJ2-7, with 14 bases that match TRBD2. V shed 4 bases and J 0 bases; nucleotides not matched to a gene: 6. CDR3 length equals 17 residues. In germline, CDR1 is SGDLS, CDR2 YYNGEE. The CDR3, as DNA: TGTGCCAGCAGCAAGCGGGGACTAGCGGGAGACTCCTACGAGCAGTACTTC. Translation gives CASSKRGLAGDSYEQYF.

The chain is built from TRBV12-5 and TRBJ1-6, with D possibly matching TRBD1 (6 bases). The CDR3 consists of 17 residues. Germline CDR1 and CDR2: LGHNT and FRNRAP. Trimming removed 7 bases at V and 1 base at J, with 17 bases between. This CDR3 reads CASALGGQASYNSPLHF. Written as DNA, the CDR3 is TGTGCTAGTGCCCTAGGGGGGCAGGCGTCCTATAATTCACCCCTCCACTTT.

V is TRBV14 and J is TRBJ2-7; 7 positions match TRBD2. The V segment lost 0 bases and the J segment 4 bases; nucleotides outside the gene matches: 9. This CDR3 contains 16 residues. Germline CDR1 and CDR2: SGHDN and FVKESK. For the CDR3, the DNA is TGTGCCAGCAGCCAAGATGAGGGTCTAGCGGCTTACGAGCAGTACTTC. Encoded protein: CASSQDEGLAAYEQYF.

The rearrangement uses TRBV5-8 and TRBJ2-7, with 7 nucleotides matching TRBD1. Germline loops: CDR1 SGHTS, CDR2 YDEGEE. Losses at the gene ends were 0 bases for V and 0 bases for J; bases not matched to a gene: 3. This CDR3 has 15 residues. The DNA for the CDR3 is TGTGCCAGCAGCTTGGCGGGACAGAACTCCTACGAGCAGTACTTC. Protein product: CASSLAGQNSYEQYF.

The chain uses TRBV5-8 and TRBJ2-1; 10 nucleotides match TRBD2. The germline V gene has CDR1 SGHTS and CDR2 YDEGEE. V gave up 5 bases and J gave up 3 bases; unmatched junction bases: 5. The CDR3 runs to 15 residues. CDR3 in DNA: TGTGCCAGCAGGCCACTAGCGGGGATCTACAATGAGCAGTTCTTC. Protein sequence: CASRPLAGIYNEQFF.

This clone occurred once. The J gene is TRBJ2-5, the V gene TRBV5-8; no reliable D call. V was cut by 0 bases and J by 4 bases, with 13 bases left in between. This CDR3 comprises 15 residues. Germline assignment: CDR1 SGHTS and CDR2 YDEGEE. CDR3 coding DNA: TGTGCCAGCAGCTTGGCAGGCAGGCCCGCAGAGACCCAGTACTTC. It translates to CASSLAGRPAETQYF.

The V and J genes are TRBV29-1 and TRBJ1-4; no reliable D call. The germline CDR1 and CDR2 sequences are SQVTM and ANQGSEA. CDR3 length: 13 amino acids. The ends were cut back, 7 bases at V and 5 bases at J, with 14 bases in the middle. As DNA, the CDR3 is TGCAGCGCCGGAAGGGAGAGAAATGAAAAACTGTTTTTT. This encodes CSAGRERNEKLFF.

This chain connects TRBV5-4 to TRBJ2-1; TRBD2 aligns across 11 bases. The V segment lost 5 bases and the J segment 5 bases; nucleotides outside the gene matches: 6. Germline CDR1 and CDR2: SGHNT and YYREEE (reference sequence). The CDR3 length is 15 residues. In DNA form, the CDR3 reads TGTGCCAGCAGGGCTGGACTAGCGGGCGACAATGAGCAGTTCTTC. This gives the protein CASRAGLAGDNEQFF. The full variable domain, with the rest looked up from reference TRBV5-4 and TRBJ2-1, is ETGVTQSPTHLIKTRGQQVTLRCSSQSGHNTVSWYQQALGQGPQFIFQYYREEENGRGNFPPRFSGLQFPNYSSELNVNALELDDSALYLCASRAGLAGDNEQFFGPGTRLTVL.

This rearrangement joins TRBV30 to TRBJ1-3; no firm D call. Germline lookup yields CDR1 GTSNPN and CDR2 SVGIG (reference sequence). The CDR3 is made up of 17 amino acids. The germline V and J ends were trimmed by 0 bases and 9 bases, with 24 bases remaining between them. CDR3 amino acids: CAWSVGGAGATGFTIYF. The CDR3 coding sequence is TGTGCCTGGAGTGTAGGAGGAGCAGGCGCGACCGGATTCACCATATATTTT.

CDR3 amino acids: CASSPPGGSNQPQHF. The CDR3, as DNA: TGTGCCAGCTCACCACCGGGTGGAAGCAATCAGCCCCAGCATTTT. This chain uses TRBV18 with TRBJ1-5; D unresolved. Germline V gene lookup returns CDR1 KGHSH and CDR2 LQKENI. This CDR3 has 15 residues. Trimming stripped 0 bases from V and 1 base from J, with 7 bases between.

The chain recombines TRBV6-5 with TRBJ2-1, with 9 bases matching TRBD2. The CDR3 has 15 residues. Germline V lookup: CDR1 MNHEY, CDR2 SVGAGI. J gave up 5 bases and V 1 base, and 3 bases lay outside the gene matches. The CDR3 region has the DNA TGTGCCAGCAGTTACTGGGCGGGAGGGGACAATGAGCAGTTCTTC. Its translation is CASSYWAGGDNEQFF.

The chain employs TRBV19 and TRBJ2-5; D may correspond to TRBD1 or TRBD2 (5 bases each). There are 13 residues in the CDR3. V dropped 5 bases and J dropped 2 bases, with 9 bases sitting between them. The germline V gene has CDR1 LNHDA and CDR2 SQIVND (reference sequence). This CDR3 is CASSRDGQETQYF. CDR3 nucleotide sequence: TGTGCCAGTAGTCGGGACGGACAAGAGACCCAGTACTTC.